This TCR beta chain derives from a study of blood T cell repertoires in COVID-19. For the study at large: Samples came from the United States, Italy and Spain, spanning acute and convalescent COVID-19. T cells, B-cell-depleted T cells, or PBMCs provided the cDNA or gDNA that served as material.

In the original analysis: Estimates of nucleated cell counts were drawn from the amplification of reference gene primers. Produced via immunoSEQ multiplex PCR; TCRdb's table is partial and in-frame only. D and trimming come from the DNA, and the V and J calls and clone size come from that table. The table includes 120,000 or so clones, around 90% detected once. The CDR3 spans 17 residues. Germline V lookup: CDR1 SGHNT, CDR2 YYREEE (reference sequence). The trim removed 5 bases at V and 1 base at J, leaving 6 bases unmatched. The chain carries TRBV5-4 and TRBJ2-6; 10 positions agree with TRBD1. The TCR originated in a human donor in a cohort sampled during active COVID-19. What was sequenced was peripheral blood. CDR3 sequence (DNA): TGTGCCAGCAGAATAGGGACAGGGGAATCTGGGGCCAACGTCCTGACTTTC. Protein product: CASRIGTGESGANVLTF.